Detailed here is one T cell receptor beta chain. This entry is derived from a study of cytomegalovirus exposure and HLA in healthy donors. PCR primers comprised 60 Vbeta and 13 Jbeta primers. Using immunoSEQ multiplex PCR, the repertoire was profiled, and TCRdb retains in-frame clones only, with some absent. The sample contains roughly 120,000 clones, 60% to 85% of which appear only once. The sequence came from a woman in her thirties or forties in good health and CMV-seropositive. Sequencing was done on a sample of PBMCs.

The CDR3 coding sequence is TGTGCCAGCAGTCAAGCCCAGCCCCAGCATTTT. It encodes CASSQAQPQHF. The genes are TRBV28 and TRBJ1-5; D unresolved. Germline V gene sequence: CDR1 MDHEN, CDR2 SYDVKM. The V gene lost 5 bases and the J gene lost 7 bases, with 6 bases spanning the gap. This CDR3 is 11 amino acids long. The full variable domain, rest sourced from reference TRBV28 and TRBJ1-5, is DVKVTQSSRYLVKRTGEKVFLECVQDMDHENMFWYRQDPGLGLRLIYFSYDVKMKEKGDIPEGYSVSREKKERFSLILESASTNQTSMYLCASSQAQPQHFGDGTRLSIL.